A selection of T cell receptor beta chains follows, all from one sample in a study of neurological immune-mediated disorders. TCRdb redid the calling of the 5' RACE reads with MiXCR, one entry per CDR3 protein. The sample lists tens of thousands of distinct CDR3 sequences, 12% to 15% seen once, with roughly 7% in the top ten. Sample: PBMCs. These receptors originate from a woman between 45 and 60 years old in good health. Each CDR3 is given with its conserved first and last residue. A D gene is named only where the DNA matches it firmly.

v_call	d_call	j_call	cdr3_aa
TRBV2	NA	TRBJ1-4	CASSDLEKLFF
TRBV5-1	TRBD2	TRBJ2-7	CASSSHQTSGGDEQYF
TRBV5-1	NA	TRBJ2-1	CASSHPDRYNEQFF
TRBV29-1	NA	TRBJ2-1	CSVDGGGVASGNEQFF
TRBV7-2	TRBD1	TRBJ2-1	CASSRKRRTGGLNEQFF
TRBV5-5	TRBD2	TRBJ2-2	CASSSGLAGETGELFF
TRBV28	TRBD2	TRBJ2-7	CDSTTTGGYEQYF
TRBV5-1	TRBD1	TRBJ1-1	CASSSTGAQNTEAFF
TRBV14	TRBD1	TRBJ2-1	CASSQDLVGTAYNEQFF
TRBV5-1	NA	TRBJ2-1	CASSLANSFGLDNEQFF
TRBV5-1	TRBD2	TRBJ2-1	CASSVIAGVAAEQFF
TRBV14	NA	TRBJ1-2	CASSHSGWNGYTF
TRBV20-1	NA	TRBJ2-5	CSAPGHTGWETQYF
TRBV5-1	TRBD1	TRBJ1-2	CASSLGQDNGYTF
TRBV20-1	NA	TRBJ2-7	CSASSSTYEQYF
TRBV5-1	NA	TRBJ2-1	CASSGTQSYNEQFF
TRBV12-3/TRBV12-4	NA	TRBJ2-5	CASSFPRGAGETQYF
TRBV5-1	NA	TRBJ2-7	CASSLEPTGSYEQYF
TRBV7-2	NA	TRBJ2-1	CASSLENLNEQFF
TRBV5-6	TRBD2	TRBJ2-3	CASSSLTSGRADTDTQYF
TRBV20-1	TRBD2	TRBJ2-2	CSAAGGGDTGELFF
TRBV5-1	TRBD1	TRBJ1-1	CASSFLAGGTEAFF
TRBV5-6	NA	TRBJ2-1	CASSLTGDEQFF
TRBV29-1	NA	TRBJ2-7	CAGGEAFGEQYF
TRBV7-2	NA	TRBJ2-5	CASSPVLKAQYF
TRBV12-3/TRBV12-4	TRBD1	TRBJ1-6	CASSTLTGGKSPLHF
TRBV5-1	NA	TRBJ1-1	CASSLEGPSTTEAFF
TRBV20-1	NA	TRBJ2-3	CSATLRWDQDTQYF
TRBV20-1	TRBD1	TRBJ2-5	CSARLRDRGRETQYF
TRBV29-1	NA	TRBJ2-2	CSVSTGSWSNTGELFF
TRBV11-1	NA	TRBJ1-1	CASRGGQNTEAFF
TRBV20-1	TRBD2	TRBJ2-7	CSARDPRLGLAGVPTSYEQYF
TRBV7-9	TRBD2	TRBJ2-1	CASRSGWVNEQFF
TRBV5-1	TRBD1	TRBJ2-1	CASSPPGTGGFNEQFF
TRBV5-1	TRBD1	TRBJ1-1	CASSLAGGDTEAFF
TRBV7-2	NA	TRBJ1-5	CASSLFASSNQPQHF
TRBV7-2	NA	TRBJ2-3	CASSSTWGAGGAADTQYF
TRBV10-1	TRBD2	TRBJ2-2	CASRESGSGTGELFF
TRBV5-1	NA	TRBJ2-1	CASSHSGEQFF
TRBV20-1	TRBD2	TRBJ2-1	CSAELSGRAGYEQFF
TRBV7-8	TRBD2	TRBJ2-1	CASSPGLAGVPSSSYNEQFF
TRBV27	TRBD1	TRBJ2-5	CASSFMIGTAQETQYF
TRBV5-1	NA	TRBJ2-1	CASSSQGTAQFF
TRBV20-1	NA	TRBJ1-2	CSASGGHGYTF
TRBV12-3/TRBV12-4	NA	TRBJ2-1	CASSLRRGSYNEQFF
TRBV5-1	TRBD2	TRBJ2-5	CASLPGGAVETQYF
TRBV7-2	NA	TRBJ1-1	CASSWGGNTEAFF
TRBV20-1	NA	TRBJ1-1	CSAIRGRLAEAFF